The clone carrying this TCR beta chain has a handful of counts. Its antigen is not identified. They built TCR cDNA with 5'RACE template switching, a step that put in a universal primer site and UMIs. TCRdb reprocessed the 5' RACE reads with MiXCR, giving one entry per CDR3 protein. Among under 400,000 distinct CDR3 sequences listed, around 12% were seen once. These data belong to a study of T cells after yellow fever vaccination. In germline, CDR1 is LGHNA, CDR2 YNFKEQ. The V end lost 6 bases, the J end lost 5 bases, and 13 bases lay between the germline ends. There are 13 residues in the CDR3. Study conclusions and caveats: Contaminants from the bulk population, in the form of abundant clonotypes, could be found in FACS-sorted repertoires. Shared CD4/CD8 clonotypes were a small share, likely from convergent recombination. Weaker overall, the secondary response nonetheless peaked faster (day 5 versus 15).

The source material was CD4+ T cells sorted from PBMCs, sampled 15 days after the yellow fever booster vaccination. This chain joins TRBV4-2 and TRBJ2-5, with D perhaps matching TRBD1 or TRBD2 (6 bases each). The sequence came from a man younger than 30 who received the YFV17D yellow fever vaccine. CDR3: CASSALGGETQYF. Here the CDR3 DNA reads TGTGCCAGCAGTGCTCTGGGGGGCGAGACCCAGTACTTC.